A single sample gave rise to the 24 T cell receptor beta chains below, sequenced in a study of T cell responses to AZD1222 COVID-19 vaccine. Sequenced by immunoSEQ multiplex PCR; TCRdb stores in-frame clones only, minus some. The sample records about 160,000 clones, over 80% being singletons. The specimen comprised peripheral blood, sampled on day 0 of AZD1222 vaccination. Every receptor here comes from an adult in good health.

The V call is TRBV7-2, the J call TRBJ1-1, with D possibly matching TRBD1 (5 bases). Germline lookup yields CDR1 SGHTA and CDR2 FQGNSA. The CDR3 consists of 15 residues. The germline V and J ends were trimmed by 4 bases and 6 bases, with 18 bases remaining between them. CDR3 bases: TGTGCCAGCAGCTCCGCGGGAGGCAGGGTCTCTGAAGCTTTCTTT. Translated, it gives CASSSAGGRVSEAFF.

The chain couples TRBV10-3 to TRBJ1-1; 9 nucleotides match TRBD1. The germline V gene encodes CDR1 ENHRY and CDR2 SYGVKD. Unmatched junction bases numbered 8, after V lost 10 bases and J lost 5 bases. The CDR3 totals 13 residues. CDR3 coding DNA: TGTGCCACGTCGGGACAGGGCGGGACTGAAGCTTTCTTT. Translated: CATSGQGGTEAFF.

The chain combines TRBV21-1 with TRBJ2-7; the table's TRBD1 call for D was not verified on the DNA. TRBV21-1 is a pseudogene. The CDR3 contains 18 residues. DNA for the CDR3: TGTGCCAGCAGCAAAAAAGGCGCAGGGGGCGCGGGCTCCTACGAGCAGTACTTC. It encodes CASSKKGAGGAGSYEQYF.

V usage is TRBV5-4 and J usage is TRBJ2-5, with TRBD2 matching 13 bases. Losses at the gene ends were 4 bases for V and 0 bases for J; bases not matched to a gene: 6. Germline loops: CDR1 SGHNT, CDR2 YYREEE (reference sequence). The CDR3 is made up of 17 amino acids. CDR3 region: CASSQETSGGYQETQYF. In nucleotides, the CDR3 is TGTGCCAGCAGCCAGGAGACTAGCGGGGGGTACCAAGAGACCCAGTACTTC. Full variable domain (remainder filled in from reference TRBV5-4 and TRBJ2-5): ETGVTQSPTHLIKTRGQQVTLRCSSQSGHNTVSWYQQALGQGPQFIFQYYREEENGRGNFPPRFSGLQFPNYSSELNVNALELDDSALYLCASSQETSGGYQETQYFGPGTRLLVL.

The chain combines TRBV27 with TRBJ1-2, with 7 bases that match TRBD1. Unmatched junction bases numbered 15, after V lost 10 bases and J lost 4 bases. Per germline, CDR1 MNHEY and CDR2 SMNVEV (reference sequence). The CDR3 runs 15 residues. CDR3 in DNA: TGTGCCACGAAGCCGCAGGGGGTCGGCCTCTATGGCTACACCTTC. Translated: CATKPQGVGLYGYTF.

The V and J genes are TRBV19 and TRBJ2-7; D is ambiguous. V lost 5 bases, J lost 5 bases, and 10 bases lay in between. Germline CDR1 LNHDA, CDR2 SQIVND (reference sequence). The CDR3 covers 12 residues. The CDR3 region has the DNA TGTGCCAGTAGTCTTCCCGGAGACGAGCAGTACTTC. Translating it yields CASSLPGDEQYF.

The CDR3 loop reads CASSPGMDRGRSPLHF. The CDR3, as DNA: TGCGCCAGCAGCCCGGGCATGGACAGGGGACGCTCACCCCTCCACTTT. The rearrangement joins TRBV5-1 to TRBJ1-6; 9 bases map to TRBD1. The CDR3 is 16 amino acids. Germline V CDR1 and CDR2: SGHRS, YFSETQ. V shed 4 bases, J shed 10 bases, and the junction held 12 bases outside the gene matches.

The chain combines TRBV6-6 with TRBJ1-5, with TRBD1 as a possible D gene (5 bases). Germline-derived CDR1 and CDR2 are MNHNY and SVGAGI (reference sequence). V was trimmed by 6 bases and J by 5 bases, leaving 11 bases between them. The CDR3 is 13 amino acids. Here the CDR3 reads CASRWGSDQPQHF. The CDR3 nucleotides are TGTGCCAGCAGATGGGGGAGCGATCAGCCCCAGCATTTT.

The rearrangement joins TRBV5-1 to TRBJ2-3, with 8 nucleotides matching TRBD1. CDR1 and CDR2 (germline): SGHRS, YFSETQ. The CDR3 consists of 18 residues. Unmatched junction bases numbered 11, after V lost 0 bases and J lost 2 bases. The CDR3 DNA follows: TGCGCCAGCAGCTTGGAAGGTTTTCAGGGGGCCTACACAGATACGCAGTATTTT. Its translation is CASSLEGFQGAYTDTQYF. The variable domain in full, completed from reference TRBV5-1 and TRBJ2-3, reads KAGVTQTPRYLIKTRGQQVTLSCSPISGHRSVSWYQQTPGQGLQFLFEYFSETQRNKGNFPGRFSGRQFSNSRSEMNVSTLELGDSALYLCASSLEGFQGAYTDTQYFGPGTRLTVL.

The rearrangement links TRBV27 to TRBJ2-1; TRBD1 matches 7 bases. Per germline, CDR1 MNHEY and CDR2 SMNVEV (reference sequence). The CDR3 has 15 amino acids. V shed 5 bases and J 2 bases; nucleotides not matched to a gene: 6. CDR3 bases: TGTGCCAGCAGTCCGAGGACAGGACCCTACAATGAGCAGTTCTTC. Translated, it gives CASSPRTGPYNEQFF.

This chain links TRBV9 with TRBJ2-3, with D possibly TRBD2 on 6 matching bases. The length of the CDR3 is 16 residues. CDR1 and CDR2 (germline): SGDLS, YYNGEE. V lost 0 bases, J lost 0 bases, and 11 bases lay in between. The CDR3 loop is CASSVALRESTDTQYF. The CDR3 nucleotides are TGTGCCAGCAGCGTAGCTCTCCGGGAGAGCACAGATACGCAGTATTTT.

This clone was detected only once. The chain recombines TRBV27 with TRBJ2-1; 10 nucleotides match TRBD2. Germline assignment: CDR1 MNHEY and CDR2 SMNVEV (reference sequence). V was clipped by 0 bases and J by 8 bases; unmatched bases: 7. This CDR3 region has 16 residues. The CDR3 DNA sequence: TGTGCCAGCAGTTTATCGGCTAGCGGGAGCTGGTATGAGCAGTTCTTC. It codes for CASSLSASGSWYEQFF.

The chain is built from TRBV12-2 and TRBJ2-3; the table assigns TRBD1, which was not confirmed against the DNA. TRBV12-2 is classified as a pseudogene. This CDR3 comprises 19 residues. In nucleotides, the CDR3 is TGTGCAAGTCGCCTCAAGACAGGGCTGAGGTTGCATGAGACAGATACGCAGTATTTT. Translating gives CASRLKTGLRLHETDTQYF.

The chain couples TRBV11-3 to TRBJ2-7, with TRBD2 matching over 8 bases. V was clipped by 5 bases and J by 6 bases; unmatched bases: 6. In germline, CDR1 is SGHNT, CDR2 YENEEA. This CDR3 contains 13 residues. The CDR3 is CASSPGLAAEQYF. For the CDR3, the DNA is TGTGCCAGCAGCCCCGGACTAGCTGCCGAGCAGTACTTC.

CDR3: CASSSGTSGTNTGELFF. CDR3 bases: TGTGCCAGCAGCTCAGGGACTAGCGGGACGAACACCGGGGAGCTGTTTTTT. This chain links TRBV9 with TRBJ2-2; 13 bases agree with TRBD2. V was clipped by 4 bases and J by 0 bases; unmatched bases: 3. Germline-derived CDR1 and CDR2 are SGDLS and YYNGEE. The CDR3 has 17 residues.

The chain uses TRBV18 and TRBJ1-1; weak D call: TRBD1 (6 bases). V gave up 6 bases and J gave up 1 base, with 12 bases separating them. Germline CDR1 is KGHSH and CDR2 is LQKENI. The CDR3 has 14 amino acids. CDR3 DNA sequence: TGTGCCAGCTCTCCAGGGGCCTCGAACACTGAAGCTTTCTTT. Its protein is CASSPGASNTEAFF. Supplemented by reference TRBV18 and TRBJ1-1, the full variable domain reads NAGVMQNPRHLVRRRGQEARLRCSPMKGHSHVYWYRQLPEEGLKFMVYLQKENIIDESGMPKERFSAEFPKEGPSILRIQQVVRGDSAAYFCASSPGASNTEAFFGQGTRLTVV.

The genes are TRBV18 and TRBJ2-7; a possible D gene is TRBD2 (5 bases). The germline V gene encodes CDR1 KGHSH and CDR2 LQKENI. V was pared by 1 base and J by 2 bases, with 15 bases between. The CDR3 totals 16 residues. Written as DNA, the CDR3 is TGTGCCAGCTCACCACTGGATAGCGCAATAACCTACGAGCAGTACTTC. As protein: CASSPLDSAITYEQYF.

The chain couples TRBV28 to TRBJ1-2; D is uncertain. The CDR3 spans 13 residues. The germline V gene has CDR1 MDHEN and CDR2 SYDVKM. V lost 3 bases and J lost 8, with 13 bases in between. In nucleotides, the CDR3 is TGTGCCAGCAGTTTTCCCGAACTGGTCGGCTACACCTTC. Its protein is CASSFPELVGYTF.

This clone was detected a few times. The V call is TRBV2, the J call TRBJ1-6, with 7 nucleotides matching TRBD1. Per germline, CDR1 SNHLY and CDR2 FYNNEI. This CDR3 spans 13 amino acids. Unmatched junction bases numbered 3, after V lost 6 bases and J lost 7 bases. In nucleotides, the CDR3 is TGTGCCAGCAGGGGGACAGAGAATTCACCCCTCCACTTT. It specifies CASRGTENSPLHF.

The chain recombines TRBV29-1 with TRBJ2-7, with 7 bases identical to TRBD1. Germline-derived CDR1 and CDR2 are SQVTM and ANQGSEA. The CDR3 sequence is 12 residues long. V trimming: 7 bases; J trimming: 4 bases; junction bases outside the gene matches: 7. The CDR3 DNA reads TGCAGCGCAGTGACAGGGCCATACGAGCAGTACTTC. As protein: CSAVTGPYEQYF.

The chain has TRBV19 and TRBJ2-2; 7 bases are shared with TRBD2. The CDR3 is 14 amino acids. With 11 bases clipped from V and 5 bases from J, the junction kept 11 bases outside the gene matches. The germline CDR1 and CDR2 sequences are LNHDA and SQIVND (reference sequence). The CDR3 region is CAATWREGTGELFF. CDR3 nucleotides: TGTGCCGCTACGTGGAGGGAGGGGACCGGGGAGCTGTTTTTT.

This chain uses TRBV28 with TRBJ2-1; D call uncertain. This CDR3 has 14 amino acids. Looked up from germline, CDR1 is MDHEN and CDR2 is SYDVKM. The V and J ends lost 5 bases and 12 bases respectively, with 20 bases between them. CDR3 loop: CASSPQHFAGWQFF. CDR3 bases: TGTGCCAGCAGTCCACAACACTTCGCAGGCTGGCAGTTCTTC.

This clone has a single count. The CDR3 DNA reads TGTGCCAGCAGTTTCCAGCGGGGGGCCCAAGAGACCCAGTACTTC. Its translation is CASSFQRGAQETQYF. The rearrangement links TRBV6-5 to TRBJ2-5; TRBD2 aligns across 9 bases. The CDR3 runs 15 residues. The V and J ends lost 4 bases and 1 base, in that order; junction bases with no gene match: 4. CDR1 MNHEY and CDR2 SVGAGI come from the germline V gene.

The genes are TRBV7-9 and TRBJ1-2; weak D call: TRBD1 (6 bases). In germline, CDR1 is SEHNR, CDR2 FQNEAQ (reference sequence). The CDR3 spans 15 residues. The V gene lost 1 base and the J gene lost 0 bases, with 9 bases spanning the gap. The CDR3 region has the DNA TGTGCCAGCAGCTTAGGGGACATAGCTAACTATGGCTACACCTTC. This sequence encodes CASSLGDIANYGYTF. The complete variable domain, with remaining parts taken from reference TRBV7-9 and TRBJ1-2, reads DTGVSQNPRHKITKRGQNVTFRCDPISEHNRLYWYRQTLGQGPEFLTYFQNEAQLEKSRLLSDRFSAERPKGSFSTLEIQRTEQGDSAMYLCASSLGDIANYGYTFGSGTRLTVV.